This TCR beta chain was found in a study of blood T cell repertoires in COVID-19. Study-level information: The samples span acute and convalescent COVID-19 from the United States, Italy and Spain.

CDR1 SGDLS and CDR2 YYNGEE come from the germline V gene. The CDR3 consists of 16 residues. V lost 2 bases, J lost 1 base, and 4 bases stayed unmatched. Seattle patients were enrolled during active infection and followed longitudinally. Per the study methods: Amplification from reference gene primers served as the basis for estimated nucleated cell counts. Repertoires were generated with immunoSEQ multiplex PCR, while TCRdb's copy carries only in-frame clones and drops some. V, J and clone size were drawn from that table, and D and trimming were deduced from the DNA. This sample carries over 200,000 clones, about 90% of them seen once, and the ten largest clones take approximately 2.4%.

The sequenced material came from peripheral blood. The chain employs TRBV9 and TRBJ2-2, with TRBD2 identical over 8 bases. The sequence was collected from a man under 40 with COVID-19, enrolled during active disease. The CDR3 DNA reads as TGTGCCAGCAGCGTTACGACTAGCGAGAACACCGGGGAGCTGTTTTTT. Protein sequence: CASSVTTSENTGELFF.